This TCR beta chain came from a study of shared clonotypes between healthy human individuals. Study background: Two women and a few men aged 18 to 49 served as donors.

This clone has only one observation. Deep-level settings were used for running the assay. TCRdb keeps only in-frame clones here, not all; method: immunoSEQ multiplex PCR. The data show over 850,000 clones, with 78% seen just once and 0.6% to 0.7% held by the top ten. From germline, CDR1 is SNHLY and CDR2 FYNNEI. The CDR3 length is 14 residues. J gave up 12 bases and V 1 base, and 9 bases lay outside the gene matches. The sequence was obtained from a man aged 18 to 30 in good health. Some clones in this sample may be carry-over from other donors' samples. The chain links TRBV2 to TRBJ2-7, with TRBD1 matching over 10 bases. Source material: memory CD4+ T cells from PBMCs. Subset here: CD45RA-negative fraction. CDR3 region: CASSEDGTGAVRYF. The CDR3 DNA reads TGTGCCAGCAGTGAAGACGGGACAGGGGCCGTAAGGTACTTC.